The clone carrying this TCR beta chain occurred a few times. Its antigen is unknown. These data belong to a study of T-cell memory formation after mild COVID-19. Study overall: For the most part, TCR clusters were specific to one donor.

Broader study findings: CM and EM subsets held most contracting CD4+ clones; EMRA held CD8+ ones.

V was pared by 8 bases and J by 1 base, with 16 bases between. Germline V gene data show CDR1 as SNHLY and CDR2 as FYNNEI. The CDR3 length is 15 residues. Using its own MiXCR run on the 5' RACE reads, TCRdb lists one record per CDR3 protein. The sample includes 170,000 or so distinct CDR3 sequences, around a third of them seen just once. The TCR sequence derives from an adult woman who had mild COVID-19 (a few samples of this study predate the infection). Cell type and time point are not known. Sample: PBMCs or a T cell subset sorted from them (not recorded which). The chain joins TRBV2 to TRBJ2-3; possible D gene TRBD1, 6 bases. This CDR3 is CASCRQVFGTDTQYF. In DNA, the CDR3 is TGTGCCAGCTGCCGACAGGTGTTTGGCACAGATACGCAGTATTTT.